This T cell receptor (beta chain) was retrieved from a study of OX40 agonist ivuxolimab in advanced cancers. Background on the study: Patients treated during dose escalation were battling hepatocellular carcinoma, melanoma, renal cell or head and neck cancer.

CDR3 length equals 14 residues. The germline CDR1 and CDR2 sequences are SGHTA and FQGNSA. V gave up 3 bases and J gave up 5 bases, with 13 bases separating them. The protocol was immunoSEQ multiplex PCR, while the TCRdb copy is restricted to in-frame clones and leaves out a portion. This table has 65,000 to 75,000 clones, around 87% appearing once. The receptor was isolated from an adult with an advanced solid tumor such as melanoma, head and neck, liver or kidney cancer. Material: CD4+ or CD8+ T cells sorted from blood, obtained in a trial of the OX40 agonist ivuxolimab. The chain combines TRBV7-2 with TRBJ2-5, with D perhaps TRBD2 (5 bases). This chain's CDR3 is CASSFAGAGETQYF. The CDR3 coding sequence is TGTGCCAGCAGCTTCGCGGGTGCCGGGGAGACCCAGTACTTC.